These T cell receptor beta chains were read from a single sample in a study of a mutant IDH1 vaccine in newly diagnosed glioma. These receptors' antigens are unknown. Data came from immunoSEQ multiplex PCR; TCRdb stores just in-frame clones and leaves some out. The table lists roughly 26,000 clones, 75% to 90% of them singletons, with 25% to 35% in the top ten. Sequencing was performed on PBMCs, taken from a glioma patient whose treatment included an IDH1 peptide vaccine. The receptors derive from a man aged 30 to 39 with glioma. Each CDR3 is given with its conserved first and last residue. The D gene is left open where the match is weak. Clone sizes are given selectively: once, few, many, or a class where the clone is expanded.

CDR3 DNA,CDR3 protein,J gene,V gene,clone size,D gene
TGTGCCAGCAGCGGGGGATTGCGGAGTCTCTATGGCTACACCTTC,CASSGGLRSLYGYTF,TRBJ1-2,TRBV9,NA,NA
TGTGCCTGGAGAACAGGGACCAACACTGAAGCTTTCTTT,CAWRTGTNTEAFF,TRBJ1-1,TRBV30,NA,NA
TGTGCCAGCAGCTTGGGTCCTTCGGACAGGGCTGGAAACATTCAGTACTTC,CASSLGPSDRAGNIQYF,TRBJ2-4,TRBV11-2,NA,TRBD1
TGCGCCAGCAGCTTGGATCAAGGACTACCGGGGGAGCAGTTCTTC,CASSLDQGLPGEQFF,TRBJ2-1,TRBV5-1,NA,NA
TGCGCCAGCAGCTTGGATGGAGGAACCTACGAGCAGTACTTC,CASSLDGGTYEQYF,TRBJ2-7,TRBV5-1,NA,NA
TGTGCCAGCAGAGCGGACATAACCTACAATGAGCAGTTCTTC,CASRADITYNEQFF,TRBJ2-1,TRBV2,once,NA
TGTGCCAGCAGTTACGCCCCGGGACAGGGAAACGAGCAGTACTTC,CASSYAPGQGNEQYF,TRBJ2-7,TRBV6-6,NA,TRBD1
TGTGCCAGCAATGTAGCGGGAGAAGCCTACGAGCAGTACTTC,CASNVAGEAYEQYF,TRBJ2-7,TRBV2,NA,TRBD2
TGTGCCAGCTACACCGGGACAGGACGGATGAACACTGAAGCTTTCTTT,CASYTGTGRMNTEAFF,TRBJ1-1,TRBV2,NA,TRBD1
TGTGCCAGCAGCTTCAACAGCCGGGACTTTAACACTGAAGCTTTCTTT,CASSFNSRDFNTEAFF,TRBJ1-1,TRBV5-6,NA,NA
TGTGCCAGCAGTTACTCGGGACAGGCAGTCTACGAGCAGTACTTC,CASSYSGQAVYEQYF,TRBJ2-7,TRBV6-5,NA,TRBD1
TGTGCCAGCAGTTTACGCCTGACAGGGGGATACGAGCAGTACTTC,CASSLRLTGGYEQYF,TRBJ2-7,TRBV27,NA,TRBD1
TGTGCCAGCAGCTTAACGGGCGCGAACACCGGGGAGCTGTTTTTT,CASSLTGANTGELFF,TRBJ2-2,TRBV7-9,NA,NA
TGTGCCAGCAGTGATTCCACATCAAGCTCCTATAATTCACCCCTCCACTTT,CASSDSTSSSYNSPLHF,TRBJ1-6,TRBV25-1,NA,NA
TGTGCCAGTACCCACCGGGACAGGTTCATTGAAGCTTTCTTT,CASTHRDRFIEAFF,TRBJ1-1,TRBV19,NA,TRBD1
TGCGCCAGCAGCTTCGGGACGGGAAACACTGAAGCTTTCTTT,CASSFGTGNTEAFF,TRBJ1-1,TRBV5-1,NA,NA
TGTGCCAGCACCCCACGGACAGAGAATTCACCCCTCCACTTT,CASTPRTENSPLHF,TRBJ1-6,TRBV7-2,NA,NA
TGTGCCAGCAGTTACGCAGGGGGCTTGAGTGAAAAACTGTTTTTT,CASSYAGGLSEKLFF,TRBJ1-4,TRBV6-5,once,TRBD1
TGTGCCATCAGTCCATCGACAGCGCTAACCTACGAGCAGTACTTC,CAISPSTALTYEQYF,TRBJ2-7,TRBV10-3,NA,NA
TGTGCCAGCAGTGAAGCCCGGACAGGCCTTGCACCCCTCCACTTT,CASSEARTGLAPLHF,TRBJ1-6,TRBV6-1,NA,TRBD1
TGCGCCAGCAGCTCCGGGACGAACACGAACACCGGGGAGCTGTTTTTT,CASSSGTNTNTGELFF,TRBJ2-2,TRBV5-1,once,NA
TGTGCCTGGAACGACAGGGAAAGCTCCTACGAGCAGTACTTC,CAWNDRESSYEQYF,TRBJ2-7,TRBV30,NA,TRBD1
TGTGCCAGCAGCCCTACCGGGGGGAATCAGCCCCAGCATTTT,CASSPTGGNQPQHF,TRBJ1-5,TRBV27,NA,NA
TGTGCCAGCAGTAACGAGGGGGCAAGAGGCTACACCTTC,CASSNEGARGYTF,TRBJ1-2,TRBV2,NA,TRBD1
TGTGCCAGCAGCTTAAGCTGGGATCAGCCCCAGCATTTT,CASSLSWDQPQHF,TRBJ1-5,TRBV7-8,few,NA
TGTGCCAGCAGCTTGTTGCTGAAGGCGTTGGAGAGTAACTATGGCTACACCTTC,CASSLLLKALESNYGYTF,TRBJ1-2,TRBV5-6,NA,NA
TGTGCCAGCAGTTACTCGACAAACATTCAGTACTTC,CASSYSTNIQYF,TRBJ2-4,TRBV6-6,NA,NA
TGTGCCAGCAGCTTTAGCGGGAGGCCGGAAACAGATACGCAGTATTTT,CASSFSGRPETDTQYF,TRBJ2-3,TRBV13,NA,TRBD2
TGTGCCAGCAGCACGGACAGGGTAGCTAACTATGGCTACACCTTC,CASSTDRVANYGYTF,TRBJ1-2,TRBV7-2,NA,TRBD1
TGTGCCAGCAGTGCAATGAACCAAAACTATGGCTACACCTTC,CASSAMNQNYGYTF,TRBJ1-2,TRBV2,NA,NA
TGTGCCAGCAGCCAAGGACTACAGATTGAAGCTTTCTTT,CASSQGLQIEAFF,TRBJ1-1,TRBV14,NA,NA
TGTGCCAGCAGTGACAGGGACACCGGGGAGCTGTTTTTT,CASSDRDTGELFF,TRBJ2-2,TRBV6-4,medium-sized,NA
TGCGCCAGCAGCTTAGGTTCAGGGGGGATCCTACAGGAGACCCAGTACTTC,CASSLGSGGILQETQYF,TRBJ2-5,TRBV5-1,few,NA
TGTGCCAGCAGTGAAGGACTGGCCAAAAACATTCAGTACTTC,CASSEGLAKNIQYF,TRBJ2-4,TRBV2,NA,NA
TGTGCCAGCAGCGAACGAAGATTGGGACAAGAGACCCAGTACTTC,CASSERRLGQETQYF,TRBJ2-5,TRBV7-9,NA,NA
TGTGCCAGCATTAAACGGTTAAATGAAAAACTGTTTTTT,CASIKRLNEKLFF,TRBJ1-4,TRBV28,once,NA
TGCGCCAGCAGTATTGGAGAGACCCAGTACTTC,CASSIGETQYF,TRBJ2-5,TRBV5-1,NA,NA
TGTGCCAGCAGCCGGGACTCGACAGGCCTTGGGGGCTACACCTTC,CASSRDSTGLGGYTF,TRBJ1-2,TRBV7-2,NA,NA
TGTGCCTGGAGTGTAGGACAGGGGGTTAGCAATCAGCCCCAGCATTTT,CAWSVGQGVSNQPQHF,TRBJ1-5,TRBV30,NA,TRBD1
TGTGCCATCAGTGAGCATACTGGGGGCGTCGCAATGAACACTGAAGCTTTCTTT,CAISEHTGGVAMNTEAFF,TRBJ1-1,TRBV10-3,NA,NA
TGTGCCAGCAGTTTATTAGGGGTGGTCTACGAGCAGTACTTC,CASSLLGVVYEQYF,TRBJ2-7,TRBV28,NA,NA
TGTGCCAGCAGTGACAATTACAATGAGCAGTTCTTC,CASSDNYNEQFF,TRBJ2-1,TRBV6-4,NA,NA
TGTGCCAGCCAACTCATCCCCACAGATACGCAGTATTTT,CASQLIPTDTQYF,TRBJ2-3,TRBV6-5,NA,NA
TGCGCCAGCAGGAGGGGGGGAAACACTGAAGCTTTCTTT,CASRRGGNTEAFF,TRBJ1-1,TRBV5-1,NA,NA